Included here is one T cell receptor (beta chain) sequence, with context. Antigen specificity is unknown. This sample was taken from a study of T cell repertoires in cytomegalovirus infection. General observations from the study: The cumulative frequency of public TCR beta families identified carriers of CMV plus the relevant HLA.

This CDR3 has 15 residues. Germline values: CDR1 SGHNT, CDR2 YYREEE (reference sequence). V trimming: 4 bases; J trimming: 7 bases; junction bases outside the gene matches: 8. TCRdb reanalysed the reads using MiXCR and keeps one entry per CDR3 protein. The sample includes just under 550,000 distinct CDR3 sequences, less than 30% seen only once; the top ten take approximately 13%. The V and J genes are TRBV5-4 and TRBJ2-2; TRBD2 agrees at 9 bases. The sequence was obtained from a human donor in good health (CMV status not recorded). Some clones in this sample may be carry-over from other donors' samples. Sequencing was performed on PBMCs. This CDR3 is CASSLGLASFGELFF. DNA of the CDR3: TGTGCCAGCAGCCTTGGACTAGCGAGTTTCGGGGAGCTGTTTTTT.